This T cell receptor beta chain is from a study of cytomegalovirus exposure and HLA in healthy donors. Study-wide results and limits: Later, TCR association rates were found to vary by HLA locus, highest for DRB1 and lowest for HLA-C.

The PCR made use of 60 Vbeta and 13 Jbeta primers. In the authors' methods: Approximately 12 million of 65 million to 95 million unique TCR beta chains were shared, per a later count. The data were produced by immunoSEQ multiplex PCR, yet TCRdb's version contains in-frame clones alone and is incomplete. V, J and clone size derive from that table, while D and trimming were established from the DNA sequence. Of under 200,000 clones listed, about four fifths were seen once; the top ten hold more than 8%. Comment on this clone: The antigen remains unidentified.

The CDR3 loop spans 14 amino acids. CDR1 and CDR2 (germline): SEHNR, FQNEAQ (reference sequence). The V end lost 1 base, the J end lost 5 bases, and 9 bases lay between the germline ends. This TCR was sampled from a male donor in good health and CMV-seropositive. The chain recombines TRBV7-9 with TRBJ2-4; D is uncertain. Input material: PBMCs. The CDR3 protein is CASSLVTTENIQYF. In nucleotides, the CDR3 is TGTGCCAGCAGCTTAGTAACTACCGAAAACATTCAGTACTTC.